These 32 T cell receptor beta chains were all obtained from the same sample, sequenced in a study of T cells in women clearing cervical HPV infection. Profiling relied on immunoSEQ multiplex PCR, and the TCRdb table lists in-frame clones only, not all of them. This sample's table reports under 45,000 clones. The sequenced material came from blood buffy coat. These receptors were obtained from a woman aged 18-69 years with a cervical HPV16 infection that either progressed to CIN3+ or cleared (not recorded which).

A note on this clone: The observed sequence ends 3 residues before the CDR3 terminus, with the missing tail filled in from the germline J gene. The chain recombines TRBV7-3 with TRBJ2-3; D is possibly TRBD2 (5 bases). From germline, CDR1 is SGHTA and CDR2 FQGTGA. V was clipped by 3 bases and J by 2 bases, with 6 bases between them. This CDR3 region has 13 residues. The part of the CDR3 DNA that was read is TGTGCCAGCAGCTTTGACTACACAGATACG. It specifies CASSFDYTDT. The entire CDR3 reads CASSFDYTDTQYF.

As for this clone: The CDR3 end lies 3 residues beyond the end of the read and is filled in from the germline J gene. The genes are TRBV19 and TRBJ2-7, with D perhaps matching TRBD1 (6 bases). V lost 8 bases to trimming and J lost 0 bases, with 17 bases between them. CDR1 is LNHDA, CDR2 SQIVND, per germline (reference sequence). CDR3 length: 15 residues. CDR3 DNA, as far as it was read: TGTGCCAGTCGTCCCCCCCGGACAGTCTCCTACGAG. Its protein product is CASRPPRTVSYE. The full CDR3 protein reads CASRPPRTVSYEQYF.

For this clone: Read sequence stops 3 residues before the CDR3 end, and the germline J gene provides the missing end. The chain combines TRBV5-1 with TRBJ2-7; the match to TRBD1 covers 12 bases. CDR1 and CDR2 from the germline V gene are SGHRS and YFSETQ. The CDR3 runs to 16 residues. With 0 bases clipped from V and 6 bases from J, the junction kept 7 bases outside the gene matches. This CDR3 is CASSLAGTGGAAEQYF. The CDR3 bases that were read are TGCGCCAGCAGCTTGGCCGGGACAGGGGGCGCGGCCGAG.

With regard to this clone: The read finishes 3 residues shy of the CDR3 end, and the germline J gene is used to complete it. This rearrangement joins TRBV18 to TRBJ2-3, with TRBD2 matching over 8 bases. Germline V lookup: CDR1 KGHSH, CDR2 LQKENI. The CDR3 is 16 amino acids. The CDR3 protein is CASSQGSGRHQETQYF. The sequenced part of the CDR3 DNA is TGTGCCAGCTCACAGGGAAGCGGGAGACACCAAGAGACG. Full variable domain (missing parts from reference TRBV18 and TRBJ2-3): NAGVMQNPRHLVRRRGQEARLRCSPMKGHSHVYWYRQLPEEGLKFMVYLQKENIIDESGMPKERFSAEFPKEGPSILRIQQVVRGDSAAYFCASSQGSGRHQETQYFGPGTRLTVL.

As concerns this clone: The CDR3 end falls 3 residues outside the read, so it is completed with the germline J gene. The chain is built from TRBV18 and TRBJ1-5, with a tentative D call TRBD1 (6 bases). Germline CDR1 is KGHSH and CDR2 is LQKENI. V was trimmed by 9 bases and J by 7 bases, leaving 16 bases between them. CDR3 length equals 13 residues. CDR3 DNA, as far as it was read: TGTGCCAGTCACCGGGACACCCAGCAGCCC. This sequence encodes CASHRDTQQP. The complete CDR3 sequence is CASHRDTQQPQHF.

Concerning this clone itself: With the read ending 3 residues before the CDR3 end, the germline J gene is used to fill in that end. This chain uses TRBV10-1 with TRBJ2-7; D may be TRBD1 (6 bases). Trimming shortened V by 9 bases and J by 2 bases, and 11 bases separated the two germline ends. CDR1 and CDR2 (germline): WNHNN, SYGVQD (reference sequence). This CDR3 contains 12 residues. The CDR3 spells CARGDKAYEQYF. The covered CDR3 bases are TGCGCCAGGGGGGACAAAGCCTACGAG.

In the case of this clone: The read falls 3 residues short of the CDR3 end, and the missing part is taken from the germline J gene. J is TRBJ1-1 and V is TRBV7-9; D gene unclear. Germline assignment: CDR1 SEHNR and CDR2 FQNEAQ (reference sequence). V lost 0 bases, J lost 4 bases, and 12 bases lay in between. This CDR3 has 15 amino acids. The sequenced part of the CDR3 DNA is TGTGCCAGCAGCTTAGCCGGGGAAACGGCCACTGAA. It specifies CASSLAGETATE. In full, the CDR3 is CASSLAGETATEAFF.

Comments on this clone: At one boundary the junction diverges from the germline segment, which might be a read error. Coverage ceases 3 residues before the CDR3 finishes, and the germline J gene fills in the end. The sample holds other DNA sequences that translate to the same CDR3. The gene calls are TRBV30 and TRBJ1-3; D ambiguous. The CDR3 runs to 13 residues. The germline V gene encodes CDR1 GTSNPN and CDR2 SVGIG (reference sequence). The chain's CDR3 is CAWKGRTENTIYF. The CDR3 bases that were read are TGTGCCTGGAAGGGCCGAACCGAAAACACG.

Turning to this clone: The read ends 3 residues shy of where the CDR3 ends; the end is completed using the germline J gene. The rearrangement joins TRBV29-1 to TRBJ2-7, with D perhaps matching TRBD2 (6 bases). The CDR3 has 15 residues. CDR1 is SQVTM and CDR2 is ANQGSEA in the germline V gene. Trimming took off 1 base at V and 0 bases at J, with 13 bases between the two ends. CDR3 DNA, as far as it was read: TGCAGCGTTGAAGTTCCTAGCGTCTTCTCCTACGAG. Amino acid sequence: CSVEVPSVFSYE. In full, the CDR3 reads CSVEVPSVFSYEQYF.

The CDR3 is CSAPTTGIGNTIYF. The CDR3 bases that were read are TGCAGTGCTCCGACAACAGGGATCGGAAACACC. The V gene is TRBV20-1, the J gene TRBJ1-3; D may be TRBD1 (6 bases). The sequenced fragment ends 3 residues before the CDR3 boundary, so the rest is inferred from the germline J gene. Trimming pared 5 bases from V and 4 bases from J, leaving 15 bases between. Germline V CDR1 and CDR2: DFQATT, SNEGSKA (reference sequence). This CDR3 has 14 residues.

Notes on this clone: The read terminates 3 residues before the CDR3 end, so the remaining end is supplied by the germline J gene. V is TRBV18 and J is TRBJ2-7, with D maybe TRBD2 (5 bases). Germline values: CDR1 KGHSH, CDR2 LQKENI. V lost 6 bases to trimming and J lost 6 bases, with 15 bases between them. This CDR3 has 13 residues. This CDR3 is CASSPWTGREQYF. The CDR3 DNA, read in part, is TGTGCCAGCTCGCCCTGGACTGGTCGCGAG.

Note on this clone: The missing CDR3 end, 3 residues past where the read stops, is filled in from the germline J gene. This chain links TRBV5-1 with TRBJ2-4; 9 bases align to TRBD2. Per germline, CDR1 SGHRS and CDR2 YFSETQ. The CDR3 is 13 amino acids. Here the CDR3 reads CASSQTGLADQYF. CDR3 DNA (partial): TGCGCCAGCAGCCAGACGGGACTAGCCGAT.

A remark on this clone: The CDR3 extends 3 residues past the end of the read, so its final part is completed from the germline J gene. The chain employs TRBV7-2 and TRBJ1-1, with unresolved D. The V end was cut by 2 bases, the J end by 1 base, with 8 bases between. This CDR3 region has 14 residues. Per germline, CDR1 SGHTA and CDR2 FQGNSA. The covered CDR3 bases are TGTGCCAGCAGCTTACGAATCGGGAACACTGAA. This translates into CASSLRIGNTE. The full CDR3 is CASSLRIGNTEAFF.

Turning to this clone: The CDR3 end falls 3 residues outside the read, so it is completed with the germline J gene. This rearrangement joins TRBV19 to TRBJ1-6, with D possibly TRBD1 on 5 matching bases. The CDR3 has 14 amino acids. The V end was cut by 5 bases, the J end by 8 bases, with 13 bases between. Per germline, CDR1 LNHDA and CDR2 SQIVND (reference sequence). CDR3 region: CASSVRQRDSPLHF. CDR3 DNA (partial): TGTGCCAGTAGTGTACGACAGAGAGATTCACCC. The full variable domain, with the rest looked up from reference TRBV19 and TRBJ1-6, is DGGITQSPKYLFRKEGQNVTLSCEQNLNHDAMYWYRQDPGQGLRLIYYSQIVNDFQKGDIAEGYSVSREKKESFPLTVTSAQKNPTAFYLCASSVRQRDSPLHFGNGTRLTVT.

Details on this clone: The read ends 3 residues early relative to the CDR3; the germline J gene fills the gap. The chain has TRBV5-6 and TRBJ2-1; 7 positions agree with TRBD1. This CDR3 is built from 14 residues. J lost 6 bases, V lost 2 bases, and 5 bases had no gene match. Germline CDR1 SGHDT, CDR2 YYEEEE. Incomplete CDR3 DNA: TGTGCCAGCAGCTTCTACCGACAGGGCAATGAG. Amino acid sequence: CASSFYRQGNE. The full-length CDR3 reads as CASSFYRQGNEQFF.

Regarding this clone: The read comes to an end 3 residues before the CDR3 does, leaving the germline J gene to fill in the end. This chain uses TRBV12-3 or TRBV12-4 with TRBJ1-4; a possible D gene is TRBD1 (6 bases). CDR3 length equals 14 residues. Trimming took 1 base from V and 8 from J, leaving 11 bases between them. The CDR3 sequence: CASSLGGPWEKLFF. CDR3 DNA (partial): TGTGCCAGCAGTTTAGGGGGGCCCTGGGAAAAA.

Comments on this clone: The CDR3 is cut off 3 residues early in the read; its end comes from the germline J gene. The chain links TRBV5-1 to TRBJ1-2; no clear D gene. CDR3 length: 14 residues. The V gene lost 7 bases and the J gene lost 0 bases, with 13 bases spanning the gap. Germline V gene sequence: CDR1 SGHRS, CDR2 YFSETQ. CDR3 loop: CASEQIAANYGYTF. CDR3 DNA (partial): TGCGCCAGCGAACAGATCGCCGCTAACTATGGC.

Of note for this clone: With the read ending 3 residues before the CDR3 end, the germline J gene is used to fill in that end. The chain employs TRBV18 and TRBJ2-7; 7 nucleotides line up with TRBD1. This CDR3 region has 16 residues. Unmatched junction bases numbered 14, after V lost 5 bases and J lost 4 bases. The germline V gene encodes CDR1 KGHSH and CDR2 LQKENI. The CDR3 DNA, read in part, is TGTGCCAGCTCAGCAGGCGACAGGGTAGGGGATTACGAG. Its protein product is CASSAGDRVGDYE. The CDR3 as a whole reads CASSAGDRVGDYEQYF.

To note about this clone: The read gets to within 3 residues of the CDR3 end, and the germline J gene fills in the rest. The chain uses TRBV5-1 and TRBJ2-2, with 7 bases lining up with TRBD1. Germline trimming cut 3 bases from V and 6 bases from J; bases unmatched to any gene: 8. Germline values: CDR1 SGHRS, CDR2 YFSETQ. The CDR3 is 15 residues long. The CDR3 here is CASSSGQRGPGELFF. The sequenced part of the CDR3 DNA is TGCGCCAGCAGCTCGGGACAGCGTGGACCCGGGGAG.

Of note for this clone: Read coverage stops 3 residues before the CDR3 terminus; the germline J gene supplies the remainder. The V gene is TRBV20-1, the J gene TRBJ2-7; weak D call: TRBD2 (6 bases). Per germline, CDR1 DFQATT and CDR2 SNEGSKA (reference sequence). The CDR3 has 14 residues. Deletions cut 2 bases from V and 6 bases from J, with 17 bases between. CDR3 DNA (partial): TGCAGTGCTAGACTCGGCAGCGGGCCCGGCGAG. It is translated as CSARLGSGPGE. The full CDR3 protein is CSARLGSGPGEQYF.

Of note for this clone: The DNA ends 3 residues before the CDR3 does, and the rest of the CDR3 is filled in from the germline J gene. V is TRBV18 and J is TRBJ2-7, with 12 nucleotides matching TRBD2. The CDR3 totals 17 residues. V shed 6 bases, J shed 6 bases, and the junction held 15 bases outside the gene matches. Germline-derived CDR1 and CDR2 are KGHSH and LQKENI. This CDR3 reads CASSQKTSGGLPGEQYF. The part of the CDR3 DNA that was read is TGTGCCAGCTCGCAAAAGACTAGCGGGGGCCTACCGGGCGAG.

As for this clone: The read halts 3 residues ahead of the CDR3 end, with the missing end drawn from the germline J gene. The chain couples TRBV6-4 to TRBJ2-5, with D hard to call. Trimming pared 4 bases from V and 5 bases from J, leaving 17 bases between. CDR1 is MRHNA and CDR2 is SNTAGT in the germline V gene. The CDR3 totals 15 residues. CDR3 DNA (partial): TGTGCCAGCAGTGTGTCCGGAAACAACGGGGAGACC. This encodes CASSVSGNNGET. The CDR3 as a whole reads CASSVSGNNGETQYF.

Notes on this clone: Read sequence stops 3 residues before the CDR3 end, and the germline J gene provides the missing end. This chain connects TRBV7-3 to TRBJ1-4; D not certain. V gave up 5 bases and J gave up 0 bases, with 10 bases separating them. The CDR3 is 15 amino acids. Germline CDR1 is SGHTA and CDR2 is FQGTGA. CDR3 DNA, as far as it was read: TGTGCCAGCAGCCGGAGCGGGGCAACTAATGAAAAA. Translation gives CASSRSGATNEK. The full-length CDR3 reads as CASSRSGATNEKLFF.

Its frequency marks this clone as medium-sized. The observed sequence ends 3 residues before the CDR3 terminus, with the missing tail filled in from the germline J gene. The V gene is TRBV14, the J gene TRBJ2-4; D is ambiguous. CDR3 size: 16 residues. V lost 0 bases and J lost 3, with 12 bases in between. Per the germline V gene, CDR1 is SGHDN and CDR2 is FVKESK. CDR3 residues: CASSQEESAGKNIQYF. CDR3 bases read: TGTGCCAGCAGCCAAGAGGAATCCGCAGGCAAAAACATT.

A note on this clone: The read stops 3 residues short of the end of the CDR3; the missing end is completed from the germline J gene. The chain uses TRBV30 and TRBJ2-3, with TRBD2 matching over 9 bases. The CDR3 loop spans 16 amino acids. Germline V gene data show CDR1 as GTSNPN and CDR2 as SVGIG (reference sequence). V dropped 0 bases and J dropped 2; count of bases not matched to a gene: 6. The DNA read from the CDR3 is TGTGCCTGGAGTGTACTAGCGGGTATGCTCACAGATACG. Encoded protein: CAWSVLAGMLTDT. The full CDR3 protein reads CAWSVLAGMLTDTQYF.

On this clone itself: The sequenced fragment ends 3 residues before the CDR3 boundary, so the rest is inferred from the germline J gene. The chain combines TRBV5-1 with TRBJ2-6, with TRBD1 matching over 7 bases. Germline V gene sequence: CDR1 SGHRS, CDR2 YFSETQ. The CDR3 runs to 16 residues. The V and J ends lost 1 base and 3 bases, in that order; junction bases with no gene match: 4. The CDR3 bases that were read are TGCGCCAGCAGCTTGCTACAGGGGTTTGGGGCCAACGTC. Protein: CASSLLQGFGANV. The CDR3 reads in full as CASSLLQGFGANVLTF.

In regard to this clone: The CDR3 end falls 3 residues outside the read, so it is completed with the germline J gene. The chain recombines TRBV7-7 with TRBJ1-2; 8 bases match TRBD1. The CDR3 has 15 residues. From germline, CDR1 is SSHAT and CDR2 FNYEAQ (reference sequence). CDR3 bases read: TGTGCCAGCAGCCCCTCCCGGGACAGGTCTGACGAC. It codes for CASSPSRDRSDD. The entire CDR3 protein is CASSPSRDRSDDYTF.

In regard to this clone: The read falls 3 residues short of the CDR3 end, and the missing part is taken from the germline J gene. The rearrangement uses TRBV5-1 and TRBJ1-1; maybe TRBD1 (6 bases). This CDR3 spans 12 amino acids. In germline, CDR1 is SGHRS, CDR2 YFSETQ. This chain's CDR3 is CASSMTQGRAFF. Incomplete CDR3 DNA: TGCGCCAGCAGCATGACACAGGGTAGA.

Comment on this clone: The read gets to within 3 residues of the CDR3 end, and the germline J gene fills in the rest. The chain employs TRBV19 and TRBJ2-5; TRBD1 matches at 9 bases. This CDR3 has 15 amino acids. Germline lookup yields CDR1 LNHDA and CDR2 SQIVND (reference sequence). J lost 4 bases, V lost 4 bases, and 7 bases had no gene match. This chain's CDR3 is CASSTSGQGIETQYF. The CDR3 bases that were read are TGTGCCAGTAGTACCTCCGGACAGGGGATAGAGACC.

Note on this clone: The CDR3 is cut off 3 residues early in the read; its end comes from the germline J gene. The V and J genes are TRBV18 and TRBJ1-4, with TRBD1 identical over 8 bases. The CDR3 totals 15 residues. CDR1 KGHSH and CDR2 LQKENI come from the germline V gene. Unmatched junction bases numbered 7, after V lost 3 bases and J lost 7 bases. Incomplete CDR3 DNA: TGTGCCAGCTCACCTCAGGGGGCGGATGGTGAAAAA. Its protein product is CASSPQGADGEK. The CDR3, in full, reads CASSPQGADGEKLFF.

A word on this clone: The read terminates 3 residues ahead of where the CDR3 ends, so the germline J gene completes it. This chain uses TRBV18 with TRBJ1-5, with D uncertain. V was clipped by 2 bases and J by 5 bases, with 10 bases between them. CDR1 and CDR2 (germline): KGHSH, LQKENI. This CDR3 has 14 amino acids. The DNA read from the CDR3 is TGTGCCAGCTCACCAGTTTCAGGCGATCAGCCC. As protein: CASSPVSGDQP. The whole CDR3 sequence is CASSPVSGDQPQHF.

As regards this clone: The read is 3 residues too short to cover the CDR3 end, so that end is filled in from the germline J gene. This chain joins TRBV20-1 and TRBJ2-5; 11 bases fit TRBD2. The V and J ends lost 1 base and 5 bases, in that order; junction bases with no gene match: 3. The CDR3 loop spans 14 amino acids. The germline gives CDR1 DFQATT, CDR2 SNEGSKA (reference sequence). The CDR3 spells CSARATSGVETQYF. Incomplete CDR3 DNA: TGCAGTGCTAGAGCGACTAGCGGGGTCGAGACC.